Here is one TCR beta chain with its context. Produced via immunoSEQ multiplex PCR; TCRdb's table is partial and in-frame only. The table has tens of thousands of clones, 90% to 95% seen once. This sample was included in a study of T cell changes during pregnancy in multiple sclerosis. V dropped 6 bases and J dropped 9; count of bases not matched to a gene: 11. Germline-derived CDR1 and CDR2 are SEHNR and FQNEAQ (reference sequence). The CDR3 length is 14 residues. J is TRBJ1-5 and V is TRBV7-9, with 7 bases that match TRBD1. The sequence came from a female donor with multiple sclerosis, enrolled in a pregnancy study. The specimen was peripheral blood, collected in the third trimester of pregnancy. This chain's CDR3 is CASSLDREFAPQHF. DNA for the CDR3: TGTGCCAGCAGTCTCGACAGGGAGTTTGCGCCCCAGCATTTT.